Each of the 19 T cell receptor beta chains below was sequenced from the same sample in a study of shared clonotypes between healthy human individuals. Only in-frame clones appear in the TCRdb table, and some are missing; sequencing was by immunoSEQ multiplex PCR. The sample gives about 1.5 million clones, approximately 98% of which show up once; roughly 0.42% is in the top ten. The sequenced sample consisted of naive CD4+ T cells sorted from blood. Subset: CD45RA+ positively selected. All receptors come from a young man in good health.

The rearrangement links TRBV11-2 to TRBJ2-2; D is ambiguous. This CDR3 comprises 15 residues. CDR1 is SGHAT, CDR2 FQNNGV, per germline. V lost 2 bases to trimming and J lost 4 bases, with 11 bases between them. The DNA for the CDR3 is TGTGCCAGCAGCTTAAACACGGGTCTCACCGGGGAGCTGTTTTTT. Amino acids: CASSLNTGLTGELFF.

This clone was counted once. The gene calls are TRBV10-2 and TRBJ1-5; D not resolved. The CDR3 covers 13 residues. From germline, CDR1 is WSHSY and CDR2 SAAADI. V was shortened by 6 bases and J by 1 base, with 7 bases between the two germline ends. CDR3 sequence reads: CASREVSNQPQHF. Here the CDR3 DNA reads TGCGCCAGCAGGGAGGTCAGCAATCAGCCCCAGCATTTT.

The V and J genes are TRBV10-3 and TRBJ1-2, with a possible D match to TRBD1 (6 bases). This CDR3 spans 13 amino acids. Germline lookup yields CDR1 ENHRY and CDR2 SYGVKD. Trimming shortened V by 4 bases and J by 8 bases, and 14 bases separated the two germline ends. Here the CDR3 reads CAISGGPGGGYTF. CDR3 nucleotide sequence: TGTGCCATCAGTGGGGGGCCCGGTGGAGGCTACACCTTC.

The chain combines TRBV7-2 with TRBJ2-5; D is possibly TRBD2 (7 bases). V was clipped by 5 bases and J by 5 bases, with 24 bases between them. This CDR3 is built from 17 residues. Germline assignment: CDR1 SGHTA and CDR2 FQGNSA. CDR3 amino acids: CASSTTVGGARRETQYF. The DNA for the CDR3 is TGTGCCAGCAGCACAACGGTGGGGGGGGCGCGCCGGGAGACCCAGTACTTC. Based on the CDR3 plus reference TRBV7-2 and TRBJ2-5, the full variable domain is GAGVSQSPSNKVTEKGKDVELRCDPISGHTALYWYRQSLGQGLEFLIYFQGNSAPDKSGLPSDRFSAERTGGSVSTLTIQRTQQEDSAVYLCASSTTVGGARRETQYFGPGTRLLVL.

The chain carries TRBV5-1 and TRBJ2-6; no clear D. The ends were cut back, 1 base at V and 0 bases at J, with 17 bases in the middle. The germline gives CDR1 SGHRS, CDR2 YFSETQ. The CDR3 is 19 residues long. This CDR3 reads CASSLRAATPSSGANVLTF. In DNA, the CDR3 is TGCGCCAGCAGCTTGAGGGCGGCTACACCTAGCTCTGGGGCCAACGTCCTGACTTTC.

The chain links TRBV7-8 to TRBJ1-1; no clear D gene. V was clipped by 1 base and J by 0 bases, with 12 bases between them. CDR3 length: 16 residues. Germline-derived CDR1 and CDR2 are SGHVS and FQNEAQ. This chain's CDR3 is CASSLGGLRVNTEAFF. CDR3 nucleotides: TGTGCCAGCAGCTTAGGCGGCCTCCGGGTGAACACTGAAGCTTTCTTT.

The V and J genes are TRBV29-1 and TRBJ2-1, with 10 nucleotides matching TRBD2. The CDR3 runs 14 residues. J gave up 8 bases and V 4 bases, and 8 bases lay outside the gene matches. Germline-derived CDR1 and CDR2 are SQVTM and ANQGSEA. Here the CDR3 reads CSVVGLAGVHEQFF. The DNA of the CDR3 is TGCAGCGTTGTTGGGCTAGCGGGGGTCCATGAGCAGTTCTTC.

This clone was detected once. The V gene is TRBV21-1, the J gene TRBJ2-5; TRBD1 was called by the table and not checked on the DNA. TRBV21-1 corresponds to a pseudogene. There are 13 residues in the CDR3. CDR3 in amino acids: CASSRRVEETQYF. In nucleotides, the CDR3 is TGTGCCAGCAGCCGCAGGGTAGAGGAGACCCAGTACTTC.

There are a few counts of this clone. The rearrangement links TRBV6-1 to TRBJ1-5, with D possibly matching TRBD1 (5 bases). Germline CDR1 is MNHNS and CDR2 is SASEGT. This CDR3 is built from 16 residues. V was cut by 2 bases and J by 7 bases, with 18 bases left in between. CDR3 bases: TGTGCCAGCAGTGAATCAGACTACGGGGCTGGACAGCCCCAGCATTTT. Its translation: CASSESDYGAGQPQHF.

The chain recombines TRBV9 with TRBJ2-1; D is undetermined. CDR3 length: 13 residues. CDR1 and CDR2 from the germline V gene are SGDLS and YYNGEE. V lost 0 bases and J lost 9, with 10 bases in between. The CDR3 region has the DNA TGTGCCAGCAGCGTAGATGTCCTCGGTGAGCAGTTCTTC. This encodes CASSVDVLGEQFF.

The CDR3 spells CASSPKTVGQGNTIYF. The CDR3 DNA reads TGTGCCAGCTCACCGAAGACAGTGGGGCAAGGAAACACCATATATTTT. V and J are TRBV18 and TRBJ1-3, with D perhaps matching TRBD1 (5 bases). CDR3 size: 16 residues. Germline CDR1 and CDR2: KGHSH and LQKENI. The germline V and J ends were trimmed by 3 bases and 4 bases, with 16 bases remaining between them.

This clone occurred once. The V and J genes are TRBV19 and TRBJ2-3; D gene uncertain. The germline CDR1 and CDR2 sequences are LNHDA and SQIVND (reference sequence). Trimming took 3 bases from V and 0 from J, leaving 13 bases between them. The CDR3 consists of 16 residues. CDR3 region: CASSMLPGRSTDTQYF. CDR3 nucleotides: TGTGCCAGTAGTATGTTGCCAGGACGGAGCACAGATACGCAGTATTTT. The whole variable domain, remainder taken from reference TRBV19 and TRBJ2-3, is DGGITQSPKYLFRKEGQNVTLSCEQNLNHDAMYWYRQDPGQGLRLIYYSQIVNDFQKGDIAEGYSVSREKKESFPLTVTSAQKNPTAFYLCASSMLPGRSTDTQYFGPGTRLTVL.

This clone was seen many times. The chain is built from TRBV19 and TRBJ1-1, with TRBD1 identical over 9 bases. Trimming at V came to 6 bases and at J to 9 bases, leaving 17 bases not matched to a gene. The V gene's germline CDR1 is LNHDA and CDR2 SQIVND (reference sequence). The CDR3 runs to 16 residues. This CDR3 is CASRYWQQGAAEKAFF. DNA of the CDR3: TGTGCCAGTAGGTACTGGCAACAGGGGGCGGCTGAGAAAGCTTTCTTT.

The chain recombines TRBV7-2 with TRBJ2-3; D is unresolved. CDR3 length: 15 amino acids. The germline gives CDR1 SGHTA, CDR2 FQGNSA. Trimming removed 4 bases from V and 2 bases from J, with 13 bases in between. DNA for the CDR3: TGTGCCAGCAGCTATACCCCCCGGCTCACAGATACGCAGTATTTT. This sequence encodes CASSYTPRLTDTQYF. Looking up the rest from reference TRBV7-2 and TRBJ2-3 gives the full variable domain: GAGVSQSPSNKVTEKGKDVELRCDPISGHTALYWYRQSLGQGLEFLIYFQGNSAPDKSGLPSDRFSAERTGGSVSTLTIQRTQQEDSAVYLCASSYTPRLTDTQYFGPGTRLTVL.

The rearrangement uses TRBV7-6 and TRBJ1-5, with TRBD1 matching over 10 bases. From germline, CDR1 is SGHVS and CDR2 FNYEAQ. With V trimmed by 5 bases and J by 11 bases, 6 bases remained unmatched. The CDR3 length is 13 residues. The CDR3 reads CASSPGQGSSQHF. The CDR3, as DNA: TGTGCCAGCAGCCCGGGACAGGGGTCGTCCCAGCATTTT.

This sequence joins TRBV7-2 and TRBJ2-1; D not resolved. The CDR3 totals 12 residues. The V end was cut by 5 bases, the J end by 3 bases, with 5 bases between. Per the germline V gene, CDR1 is SGHTA and CDR2 is FQGNSA. The CDR3 sequence is CASSLLYNEQFF. CDR3 bases: TGTGCCAGCAGCCTCCTCTACAATGAGCAGTTCTTC.

J is TRBJ1-2 and V is TRBV6-6, with TRBD1 as a possible D gene (6 bases). Per the germline V gene, CDR1 is MNHNY and CDR2 is SVGAGI (reference sequence). This CDR3 is 14 amino acids long. Trimming removed 6 bases at V and 4 bases at J, with 15 bases between. The CDR3 coding sequence is TGTGCCAGCAGGCCCCCGGGGGGCAGCTATGGCTACACCTTC. Protein: CASRPPGGSYGYTF.

The chain recombines TRBV5-5 with TRBJ2-7; D call uncertain. Germline-derived CDR1 and CDR2 are SGHKS and YYEKEE (reference sequence). The CDR3 totals 14 residues. V lost 0 bases, J lost 6 bases, and 13 bases lay in between. DNA of the CDR3: TGTGCCAGCAGCTTGGTGGCTGGGCCTTTCGAGCAGTACTTC. Translating gives CASSLVAGPFEQYF.

J is TRBJ2-1 and V is TRBV11-2; TRBD2 agrees at 12 bases. This CDR3 comprises 17 residues. The V and J ends lost 7 bases and 4 bases, in that order; junction bases with no gene match: 11. From germline, CDR1 is SGHAT and CDR2 FQNNGV. The CDR3 spells CASNPRTSGTWYNEQFF. CDR3 in DNA: TGTGCCAGCAACCCTCGGACTAGCGGGACTTGGTACAATGAGCAGTTCTTC.